The 31 T cell receptor beta chains below all came from one sample that was sequenced in a study of blood T cell repertoires in COVID-19. TCRdb's table, derived via immunoSEQ multiplex PCR, lists solely in-frame clones and lacks some. The sample consists of a few hundred thousand clones, around 88% of them appearing once. The material sequenced was peripheral blood. All receptors come from a woman aged 50 to 60 with COVID-19, enrolled during active disease.

The chain recombines TRBV18 with TRBJ1-1; D remains unclear. The CDR3 runs to 14 residues. Germline CDR1 and CDR2: KGHSH and LQKENI. Trimming took 1 base from V and 1 from J, leaving 7 bases between them. The CDR3 spells CASSPRLRNTEAFF. The CDR3 DNA sequence: TGTGCCAGCTCACCACGGTTGAGGAACACTGAAGCTTTCTTT. The full variable domain, with the rest looked up from reference TRBV18 and TRBJ1-1, is NAGVMQNPRHLVRRRGQEARLRCSPMKGHSHVYWYRQLPEEGLKFMVYLQKENIIDESGMPKERFSAEFPKEGPSILRIQQVVRGDSAAYFCASSPRLRNTEAFFGQGTRLTVV.

The chain couples TRBV6-6 to TRBJ2-2; 7 bases are shared with TRBD1. V dropped 6 bases and J dropped 4; count of bases not matched to a gene: 8. Looked up from germline, CDR1 is MNHNY and CDR2 is SVGAGI (reference sequence). The CDR3 is made up of 15 amino acids. CDR3 DNA: TGTGCCAGCAGCCCTACAGGGGCCGGCACCGGGGAGCTGTTTTTT. Translated: CASSPTGAGTGELFF.

This rearrangement joins TRBV5-1 to TRBJ1-1, with 9 bases fitting TRBD1. CDR1 SGHRS and CDR2 YFSETQ come from the germline V gene. After removal of 3 bases from V and 1 base from J, the junction contained 4 bases not matched to a gene. The CDR3 extends over 15 amino acids. The CDR3 region has the DNA TGCGCCAGCAGCTCGATGGGACAGGGGAACACTGAAGCTTTCTTT. It codes for CASSSMGQGNTEAFF.

The rearrangement uses TRBV19 and TRBJ1-1; maybe TRBD1 (5 bases). The V gene lost 4 bases and the J gene lost 4 bases, with 19 bases spanning the gap. The CDR3 covers 16 residues. CDR1 is LNHDA and CDR2 is SQIVND in the germline V gene (reference sequence). The CDR3 spells CASSTRGRGGGTEAFF. In nucleotides, the CDR3 is TGTGCCAGTAGTACCCGAGGGCGTGGGGGGGGCACTGAAGCTTTCTTT.

A word on this clone: Within the sample, other DNA sequences also encode this same CDR3. The genes are TRBV29-1 and TRBJ1-1; 8 bases fit TRBD1. This CDR3 contains 13 residues. Germline V lookup: CDR1 SQVTM, CDR2 ANQGSEA. The J segment lost 5 bases and the V segment lost 6 bases, leaving 8 bases of the junction unmatched. Here the CDR3 DNA reads TGCAGCGTGGCAGACAGGGGCGGGACTGAAGCTTTCTTT. It translates to CSVADRGGTEAFF. Looking up the rest from reference TRBV29-1 and TRBJ1-1 gives the full variable domain: SAVISQKPSRDICQRGTSLTIQCQVDSQVTMMFWYRQQPGQSLTLIATANQGSEATYESGFVIDKFPISRPNLTFSTLTVSNMSPEDSSIYLCSVADRGGTEAFFGQGTRLTVV.

The chain uses TRBV5-1 and TRBJ2-7; D perhaps matches TRBD2 (6 bases). The V gene lost 4 bases and the J gene lost 5 bases, with 13 bases spanning the gap. Per the germline V gene, CDR1 is SGHRS and CDR2 is YFSETQ. The CDR3 spans 13 residues. The CDR3: CASSDGLPDEQYF. CDR3 bases: TGCGCCAGCAGCGACGGACTACCCGACGAGCAGTACTTC.

This chain uses TRBV10-3 with TRBJ2-7; TRBD1 matches at 9 bases. This CDR3 has 16 amino acids. Trimming at V came to 0 bases and at J to 4 bases, leaving 7 bases not matched to a gene. Germline V gives CDR1 ENHRY, CDR2 SYGVKD. CDR3 amino acids: CAISESYEGQGYEQYF. CDR3 DNA: TGTGCCATCAGTGAGTCGTATGAGGGACAGGGTTACGAGCAGTACTTC.

This clone was recorded once. This sequence joins TRBV7-9 and TRBJ2-6; D gene unclear. Germline values: CDR1 SEHNR, CDR2 FQNEAQ (reference sequence). This CDR3 has 13 residues. V was trimmed by 8 bases and J by 0 bases, leaving 5 bases between them. CDR3 nucleotide sequence: TGTGCCAGCTCACACTCTGGGGCCAACGTCCTGACTTTC. Its protein is CASSHSGANVLTF.

Concerning this clone itself: Different DNA sequences within this sample yield the same CDR3. V usage is TRBV3-1 (or the pseudogene TRBV3-2) and J usage is TRBJ2-1; D is unclear. Per germline, CDR1 LGHDT and CDR2 YNNKEL (reference sequence). This CDR3 comprises 13 residues. The V end lost 0 bases, the J end lost 7 bases, and 7 bases lay between the germline ends. CDR3 residues: CASSQDRENEQFF. Written as DNA, the CDR3 is TGTGCCAGCAGCCAAGATCGAGAGAATGAGCAGTTCTTC.

V and J are TRBV2 and TRBJ1-2; 10 bases are shared with TRBD1. CDR1 and CDR2 (germline): SNHLY, FYNNEI. The CDR3 is 16 residues long. V was clipped by 6 bases and J by 5 bases; unmatched bases: 12. As DNA, the CDR3 is TGTGCCAGCAGGGGACAGGGGAGTTGGGTTGGGTATGGCTACACCTTC. Translation: CASRGQGSWVGYGYTF. Complete variable domain (other parts from reference TRBV2 and TRBJ1-2): EPEVTQTPSHQVTQMGQEVILRCVPISNHLYFYWYRQILGQKVEFLVSFYNNEISEKSEIFDDQFSVERPDGSNFTLKIRSTKLEDSAMYFCASRGQGSWVGYGYTFGSGTRLTVV.

The chain is built from TRBV7-9 and TRBJ1-1; 10 bases match TRBD1. Germline V gene lookup returns CDR1 SEHNR and CDR2 FQNEAQ (reference sequence). With V trimmed by 1 base and J by 10 bases, 3 bases remained unmatched. The CDR3 has 13 residues. CDR3 nucleotides: TGTGCCAGCAGCTTAGTGGGGACAGGGGTAGCTTTCTTT. Encoded protein: CASSLVGTGVAFF. Full variable domain (rest looked up from reference TRBV7-9 and TRBJ1-1): DTGVSQNPRHKITKRGQNVTFRCDPISEHNRLYWYRQTLGQGPEFLTYFQNEAQLEKSRLLSDRFSAERPKGSFSTLEIQRTEQGDSAMYLCASSLVGTGVAFFGQGTRLTVV.

As regards this clone: This specimen includes other DNA sequences encoding the same CDR3. The chain is built from TRBV12-3 or TRBV12-4 and TRBJ1-4, with D perhaps matching TRBD1 (6 bases). Between the trimmed V and J ends, which lost 1 base and 7 bases, there was a span of 7 bases. CDR3 length equals 13 residues. CDR3 coding DNA: TGTGCCAGCAGTTTAGGGACAGCTGAAAAACTGTTTTTT. It translates to CASSLGTAEKLFF.

The chain combines TRBV30 with TRBJ1-2, with D uncertain. Germline V lookup: CDR1 GTSNPN, CDR2 SVGIG (reference sequence). This CDR3 has 14 residues. The V end lost 5 bases, the J end lost 4 bases, and 17 bases lay between the germline ends. The CDR3 is CAWDPGATFYGYTF. The CDR3 region has the DNA TGTGCCTGGGACCCAGGCGCCACCTTCTATGGCTACACCTTC.

The rearrangement uses TRBV28 and TRBJ1-2; perhaps TRBD1 as D (6 bases). The germline CDR1 and CDR2 sequences are MDHEN and SYDVKM. V lost 10 bases and J 5 bases, leaving 17 bases between the germline ends. The CDR3 is made up of 13 amino acids. CDR3 protein: CAIRGGGRYGYTF. DNA of the CDR3: TGTGCCATTAGGGGGGGCGGTAGATATGGCTACACCTTC.

The sample holds a few counts of this clone. The chain uses TRBV4-1 and TRBJ2-3; perhaps TRBD2 as D (6 bases). This CDR3 contains 14 residues. From germline, CDR1 is MGHRA and CDR2 YSYEKL. Trimming removed 3 bases at V and 6 bases at J, with 13 bases between. The CDR3, as DNA: TGCGCCAGCAGCCAGGAGGGCCTGTGGGATACGCAGTATTTT. Amino acid sequence: CASSQEGLWDTQYF.

The rearrangement uses TRBV7-2 and TRBJ2-4; D is ambiguous. The CDR3 is 16 amino acids. V lost 0 bases and J 7 bases, leaving 16 bases between the germline ends. From germline, CDR1 is SGHTA and CDR2 FQGNSA. CDR3 DNA sequence: TGTGCCAGCAGCTTAGCGTCGGTCTCCTTTTCGAACATTCAGTACTTC. Amino acids: CASSLASVSFSNIQYF. The whole variable domain, remainder taken from reference TRBV7-2 and TRBJ2-4, is GAGVSQSPSNKVTEKGKDVELRCDPISGHTALYWYRQSLGQGLEFLIYFQGNSAPDKSGLPSDRFSAERTGGSVSTLTIQRTQQEDSAVYLCASSLASVSFSNIQYFGAGTRLSVL.

The gene calls are TRBV7-9 and TRBJ1-2; TRBD1 might be the D (5 bases). The V gene's germline CDR1 is SEHNR and CDR2 FQNEAQ (reference sequence). Trimming cost V 3 bases and J 6 bases, with 20 bases left between them. The CDR3 runs 16 residues. CDR3 coding DNA: TGTGCCAGCAGCTTCGCTCCGGGGCACGGAGGGGATGGCTACACCTTC. Amino acids: CASSFAPGHGGDGYTF.

The chain is built from TRBV11-2 and TRBJ2-1; no clear D gene. There are 15 residues in the CDR3. The V and J ends lost 3 bases and 0 bases respectively, with 9 bases between them. Germline assignment: CDR1 SGHAT and CDR2 FQNNGV. CDR3 in DNA: TGTGCCAGCAGCTTGGGCACAAACTCCTACAATGAGCAGTTCTTC. Translation: CASSLGTNSYNEQFF.

This chain uses TRBV5-1 with TRBJ2-3, with 7 bases fitting TRBD2. Losses at the gene ends were 4 bases for V and 2 bases for J; bases not matched to a gene: 4. Germline CDR1 is SGHRS and CDR2 is YFSETQ. This CDR3 region has 14 residues. CDR3 coding DNA: TGCGCCAGCAGCCCGGGACTAAACACAGATACGCAGTATTTT. Protein sequence: CASSPGLNTDTQYF.

In its sample, this clone was seen once. This chain uses TRBV27 with TRBJ1-2, with 10 bases fitting TRBD1. Germline lookup yields CDR1 MNHEY and CDR2 SMNVEV (reference sequence). The CDR3 runs to 14 residues. The J segment lost 9 bases and the V segment lost 5 bases, leaving 9 bases of the junction unmatched. For the CDR3, the DNA is TGTGCCAGCAGTCCGTGGGGGACAGGGGTAAGCTACACCTTC. It translates to CASSPWGTGVSYTF.

The chain employs TRBV7-8 and TRBJ1-2, with D uncertain. The CDR3 covers 16 residues. Germline V gives CDR1 SGHVS, CDR2 FQNEAQ. The V gene lost 5 bases and the J gene lost 1 base, with 17 bases spanning the gap. The CDR3: CASSPRRVTLNYGYTF. CDR3 bases: TGTGCCAGCAGCCCTCGCCGGGTTACCCTTAACTATGGCTACACCTTC.

With respect to this clone: This sample also contains other DNA sequences that code for the same CDR3. V gene TRBV29-1 combines with J gene TRBJ2-5; 7 bases agree with TRBD1. Trimming removed 6 bases from V and 1 base from J; junction bases left unmatched: 2. Germline loops: CDR1 SQVTM, CDR2 ANQGSEA. This CDR3 comprises 12 residues. CDR3 loop: CSVRDSQETQYF. For the CDR3, the DNA is TGCAGCGTCCGGGACAGCCAAGAGACCCAGTACTTC. The full variable domain, completed using reference TRBV29-1 and TRBJ2-5, is SAVISQKPSRDICQRGTSLTIQCQVDSQVTMMFWYRQQPGQSLTLIATANQGSEATYESGFVIDKFPISRPNLTFSTLTVSNMSPEDSSIYLCSVRDSQETQYFGPGTRLLVL.

The chain joins TRBV7-9 to TRBJ1-1; D unclear. The CDR3 loop spans 12 amino acids. V was cut by 4 bases and J by 7 bases, with 10 bases left in between. CDR1 is SEHNR, CDR2 FQNEAQ, per germline (reference sequence). CDR3 residues: CASSSLPREAFF. CDR3 nucleotide sequence: TGTGCCAGCAGCTCACTCCCTCGTGAAGCTTTCTTT.

The J gene is TRBJ2-7, the V gene TRBV6-6; 10 bases fit TRBD1. V lost 2 bases and J lost 7; bases outside the gene matches: 8. In germline, CDR1 is MNHNY, CDR2 SVGAGI (reference sequence). The CDR3 totals 15 residues. CDR3 DNA: TGTGCCAGCAGTTACCCCCAAAGGACAGGGGGAGAGCAGTACTTC. Amino acid sequence: CASSYPQRTGGEQYF.

The chain employs TRBV28 and TRBJ1-2, with TRBD1 identical over 7 bases. Germline CDR1 and CDR2: MDHEN and SYDVKM. The CDR3 length is 15 residues. J gave up 4 bases and V 6 bases, and 11 bases lay outside the gene matches. The CDR3 DNA sequence: TGTGCCAGCAGCCCGACAGGGCTTGGAAGCTATGGCTACACCTTC. Amino acid sequence: CASSPTGLGSYGYTF.

The DNA of the CDR3 is TGTGCCACCAGGACAGGGGGCACAGATACGCAGTATTTT. It yields the protein CATRTGGTDTQYF. The chain recombines TRBV6-5 with TRBJ2-3, with TRBD1 matching over 9 bases. Trimming at V came to 10 bases and at J to 1 base, leaving 3 bases not matched to a gene. The CDR3 runs 13 residues. The V gene's germline CDR1 is MNHEY and CDR2 SVGAGI.

The chain links TRBV10-1 to TRBJ2-3; 8 positions agree with TRBD1. Germline-derived CDR1 and CDR2 are WNHNN and SYGVQD (reference sequence). After removal of 5 bases from V and 2 bases from J, the junction contained 9 bases not matched to a gene. CDR3 length: 16 residues. CDR3 DNA: TGCGCCAGCAGTTCTGGACAGGGCGGACACACAGATACGCAGTATTTT. Protein product: CASSSGQGGHTDTQYF.

V gene TRBV30 combines with J gene TRBJ1-5; D not certain. Trimming pared 3 bases from V and 4 bases from J, leaving 10 bases between. This CDR3 is built from 13 residues. Germline CDR1 is GTSNPN and CDR2 is SVGIG (reference sequence). The CDR3 reads CAWRNTVNQPQHF. The CDR3 region has the DNA TGTGCCTGGAGAAATACGGTAAATCAGCCCCAGCATTTT.

The chain carries TRBV5-3 and TRBJ2-7, with TRBD2 as a possible D gene (5 bases). TRBV5-3 is noted as an ORF with a role that remains uncertain. Trimming took 4 bases from V and 2 from J, leaving 16 bases between them. The CDR3 runs 15 residues. CDR3 loop: CARSLPQDSAYEQYF. The DNA of the CDR3 is TGTGCCAGAAGCCTGCCGCAGGACTCAGCCTACGAGCAGTACTTC.

This rearrangement joins TRBV5-1 to TRBJ2-3; D is possibly TRBD2 (6 bases). Looked up from germline, CDR1 is SGHRS and CDR2 is YFSETQ. V was pared by 7 bases and J by 3 bases, with 15 bases between. CDR3 size: 14 residues. CDR3 DNA: TGCGCCAGCCGGAGGGACCTAGCAACAGATACGCAGTATTTT. The encoded protein is CASRRDLATDTQYF.

This clone occurred a few times. The chain combines TRBV11-1 with TRBJ2-7; D is possibly TRBD2 (7 bases). Germline V lookup: CDR1 SGHAT, CDR2 FQDESV (reference sequence). This CDR3 region has 14 residues. V lost 2 bases and J lost 6, with 14 bases in between. CDR3 in amino acids: CASSLLAGAPEQYF. The CDR3 DNA sequence: TGTGCCAGCAGCTTACTGGCGGGGGCCCCCGAGCAGTACTTC.